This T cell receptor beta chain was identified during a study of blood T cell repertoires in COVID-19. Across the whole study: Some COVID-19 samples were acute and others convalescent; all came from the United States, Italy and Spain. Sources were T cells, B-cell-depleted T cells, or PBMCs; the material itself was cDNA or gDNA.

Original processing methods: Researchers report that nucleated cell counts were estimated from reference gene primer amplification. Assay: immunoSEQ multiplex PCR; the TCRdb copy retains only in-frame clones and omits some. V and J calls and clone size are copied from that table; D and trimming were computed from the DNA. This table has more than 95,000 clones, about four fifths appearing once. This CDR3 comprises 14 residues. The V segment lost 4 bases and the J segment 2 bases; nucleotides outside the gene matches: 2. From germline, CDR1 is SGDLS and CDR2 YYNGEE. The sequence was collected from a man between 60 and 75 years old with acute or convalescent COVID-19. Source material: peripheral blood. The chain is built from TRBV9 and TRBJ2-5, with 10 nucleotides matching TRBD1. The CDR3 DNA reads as TGTGCCAGCAGCCGGGACAGGGGACAAGAGACCCAGTACTTC. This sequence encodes CASSRDRGQETQYF.